This TCR beta chain is from a study of T-cell memory formation after mild COVID-19. On the study more broadly: Clusters of TCRs were largely donor specific. Regarding the study as a whole: Pre-infection memory showed some responding clones, and this suggested that cross-reactive memory joined. Among clones contracting day 15 to 85, CD4/CD8 was balanced, whereas later expanders leaned CD4+.

Sample barcodes and UMIs were carried by the TCR alpha and TCR beta cDNA libraries that 5'RACE generated with constant-segment primers. Via MiXCR, TCRdb re-called the 5' RACE reads, giving one row per CDR3 protein. The table records roughly 350,000 distinct CDR3 sequences, roughly an eighth of them present only once. For this clonotype: Its antigen is currently unknown.

Per the germline V gene, CDR1 is LGHNA and CDR2 is YSLEER. The CDR3 loop spans 18 amino acids. V dropped 4 bases and J dropped 2 bases, with 22 bases sitting between them. This clonotype originated in a man aged 18 to 29 who had mild COVID-19 (a few samples of this study predate the infection). Cell type and time point are not known. V gene TRBV4-3 combines with J gene TRBJ2-3; TRBD2 is a possible D gene (6 bases). The sequenced sample was PBMCs or a T cell subset sorted from them (not recorded which). The CDR3 sequence is CASSRGPPRGGITDTQYF. CDR3 DNA sequence: TGCGCCAGCAGCCGCGGCCCACCGCGGGGCGGGATCACAGATACGCAGTATTTT.